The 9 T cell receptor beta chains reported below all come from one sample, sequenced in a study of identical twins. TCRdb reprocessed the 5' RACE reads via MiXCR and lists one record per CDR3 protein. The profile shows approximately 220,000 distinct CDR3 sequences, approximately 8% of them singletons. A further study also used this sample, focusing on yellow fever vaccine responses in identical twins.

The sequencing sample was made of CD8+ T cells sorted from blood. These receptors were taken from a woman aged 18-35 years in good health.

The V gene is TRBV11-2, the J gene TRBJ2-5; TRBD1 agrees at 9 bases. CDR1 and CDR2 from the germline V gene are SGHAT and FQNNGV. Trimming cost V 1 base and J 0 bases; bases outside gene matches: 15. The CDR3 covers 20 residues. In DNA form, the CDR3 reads TGTGCCAGCAGCTTAGGAACCTCCGGGACAGGGTCCTTCTACCAAGAGACCCAGTACTTC. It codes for CASSLGTSGTGSFYQETQYF.

The CDR3 is CASSRGTSGSFHEQYF. The CDR3 nucleotides are TGTGCCAGCAGCAGAGGGACTAGCGGGAGCTTCCACGAGCAGTACTTC. This sequence joins TRBV28 and TRBJ2-7, with 14 bases identical to TRBD2. V lost 6 bases to trimming and J lost 5 bases; unmatched junction nucleotides: 9. Germline CDR1 is MDHEN and CDR2 is SYDVKM. CDR3 size: 16 residues.

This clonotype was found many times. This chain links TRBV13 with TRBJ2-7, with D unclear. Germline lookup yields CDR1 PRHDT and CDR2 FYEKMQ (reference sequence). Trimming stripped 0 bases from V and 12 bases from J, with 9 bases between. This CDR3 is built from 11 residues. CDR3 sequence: CASSLGDGRYF. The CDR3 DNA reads TGTGCCAGCAGCTTAGGGGACGGCCGGTACTTC.

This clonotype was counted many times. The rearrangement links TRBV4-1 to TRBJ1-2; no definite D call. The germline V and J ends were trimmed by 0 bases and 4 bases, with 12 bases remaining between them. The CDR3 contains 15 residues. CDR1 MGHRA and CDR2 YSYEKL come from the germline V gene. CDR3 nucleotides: TGCGCCAGCAGCCAAGAAGGCAGTTCCATCTATGGCTACACCTTC. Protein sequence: CASSQEGSSIYGYTF.

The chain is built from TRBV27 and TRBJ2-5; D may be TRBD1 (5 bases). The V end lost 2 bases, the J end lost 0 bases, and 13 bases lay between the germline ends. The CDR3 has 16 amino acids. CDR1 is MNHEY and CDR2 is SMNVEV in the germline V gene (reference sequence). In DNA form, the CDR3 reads TGTGCCAGCAGTTTACTACCAGGGTCGGACCAAGAGACCCAGTACTTC. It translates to CASSLLPGSDQETQYF.

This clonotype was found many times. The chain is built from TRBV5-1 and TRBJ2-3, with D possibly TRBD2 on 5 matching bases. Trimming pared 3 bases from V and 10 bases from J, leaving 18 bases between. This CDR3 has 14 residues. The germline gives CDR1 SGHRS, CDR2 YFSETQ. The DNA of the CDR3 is TGCGCCAGCAGCTCGGATGAAGTCACGGGATCGCAGTATTTT. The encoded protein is CASSSDEVTGSQYF.

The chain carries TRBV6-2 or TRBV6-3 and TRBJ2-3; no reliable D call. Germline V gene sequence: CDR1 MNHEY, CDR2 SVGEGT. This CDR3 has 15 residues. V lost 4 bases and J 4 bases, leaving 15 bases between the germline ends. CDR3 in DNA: TGTGCCAGCAGTTGGTGGGTACAGCCTTCAGATACGCAGTATTTT. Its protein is CASSWWVQPSDTQYF.

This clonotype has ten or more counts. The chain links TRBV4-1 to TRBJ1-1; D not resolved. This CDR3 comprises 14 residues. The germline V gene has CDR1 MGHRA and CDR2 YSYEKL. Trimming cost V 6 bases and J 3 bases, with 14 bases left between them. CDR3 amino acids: CASRAGGVDTEAFF. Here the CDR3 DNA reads TGCGCCAGCAGGGCGGGTGGGGTTGACACTGAAGCTTTCTTT.

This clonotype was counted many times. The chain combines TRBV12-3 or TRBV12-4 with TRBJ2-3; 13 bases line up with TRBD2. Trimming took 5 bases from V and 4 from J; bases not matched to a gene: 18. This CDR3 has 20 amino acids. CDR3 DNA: TGTGCCAGCAGTCCTCGGACTAGCGGGGGTGCAAGGCGAGTTTCAGATACGCAGTATTTT. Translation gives CASSPRTSGGARRVSDTQYF.